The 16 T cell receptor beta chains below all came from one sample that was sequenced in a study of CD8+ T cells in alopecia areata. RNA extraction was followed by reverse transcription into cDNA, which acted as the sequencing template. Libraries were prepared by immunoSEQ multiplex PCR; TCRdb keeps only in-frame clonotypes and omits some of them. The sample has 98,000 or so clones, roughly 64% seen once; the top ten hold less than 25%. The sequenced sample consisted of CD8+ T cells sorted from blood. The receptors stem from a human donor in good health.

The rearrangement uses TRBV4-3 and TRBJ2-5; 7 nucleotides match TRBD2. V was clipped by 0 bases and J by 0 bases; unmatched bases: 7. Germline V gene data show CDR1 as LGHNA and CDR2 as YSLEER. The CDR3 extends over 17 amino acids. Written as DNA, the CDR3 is TGCGCCAGCAGCCAAGATCGGGGACTACTGGACCAAGAGACCCAGTACTTC. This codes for CASSQDRGLLDQETQYF.

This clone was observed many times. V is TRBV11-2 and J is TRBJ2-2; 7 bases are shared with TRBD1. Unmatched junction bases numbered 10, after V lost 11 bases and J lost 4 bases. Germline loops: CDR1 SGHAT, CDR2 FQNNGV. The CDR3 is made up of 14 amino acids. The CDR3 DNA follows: TGTGCCGCGGCAAGGGGGCGCAGCACCGGGGAGCTGTTTTTT. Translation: CAAARGRSTGELFF.

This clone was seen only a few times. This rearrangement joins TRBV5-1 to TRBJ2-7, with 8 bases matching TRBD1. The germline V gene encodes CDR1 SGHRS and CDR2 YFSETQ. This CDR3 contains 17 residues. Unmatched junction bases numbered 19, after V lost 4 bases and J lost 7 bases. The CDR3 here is CASSRTQQGAPFREQYF. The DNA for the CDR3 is TGCGCCAGCAGCCGTACTCAGCAGGGGGCTCCCTTTCGGGAGCAGTACTTC.

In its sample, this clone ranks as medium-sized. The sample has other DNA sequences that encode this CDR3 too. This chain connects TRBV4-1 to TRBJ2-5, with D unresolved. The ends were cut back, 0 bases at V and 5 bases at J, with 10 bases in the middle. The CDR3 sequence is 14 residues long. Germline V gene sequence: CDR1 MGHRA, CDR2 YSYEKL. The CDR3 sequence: CASSQEGSRETQYF. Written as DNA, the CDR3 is TGCGCCAGCAGCCAAGAGGGATCCCGCGAGACCCAGTACTTC.

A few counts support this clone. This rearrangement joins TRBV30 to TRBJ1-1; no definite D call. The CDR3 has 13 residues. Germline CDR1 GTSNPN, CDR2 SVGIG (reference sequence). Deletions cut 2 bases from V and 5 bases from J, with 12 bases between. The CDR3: CAWSILGITEAFF. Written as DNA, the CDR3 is TGTGCCTGGAGTATACTCGGGATAACTGAAGCTTTCTTT.

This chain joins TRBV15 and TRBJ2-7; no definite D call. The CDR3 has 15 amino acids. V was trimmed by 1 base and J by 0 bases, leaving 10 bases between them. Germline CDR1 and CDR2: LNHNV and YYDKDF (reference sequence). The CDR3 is CATSRVLFGSYEQYF. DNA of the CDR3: TGTGCCACCAGCAGAGTCCTTTTCGGCTCCTACGAGCAGTACTTC.

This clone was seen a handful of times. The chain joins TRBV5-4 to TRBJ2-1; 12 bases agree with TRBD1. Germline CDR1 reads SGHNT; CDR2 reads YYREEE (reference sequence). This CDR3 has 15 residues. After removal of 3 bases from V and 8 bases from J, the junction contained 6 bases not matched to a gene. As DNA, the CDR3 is TGTGCCAGCAGCTGGGGACAGGGGGCGTTGGATGAGCAGTTCTTC. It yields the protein CASSWGQGALDEQFF.

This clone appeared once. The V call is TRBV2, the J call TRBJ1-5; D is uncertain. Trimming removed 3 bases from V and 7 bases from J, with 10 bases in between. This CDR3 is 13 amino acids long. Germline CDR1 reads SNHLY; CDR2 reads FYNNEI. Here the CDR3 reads CASSDGLTQPQHF. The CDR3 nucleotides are TGTGCCAGCAGTGATGGGTTAACCCAGCCCCAGCATTTT.

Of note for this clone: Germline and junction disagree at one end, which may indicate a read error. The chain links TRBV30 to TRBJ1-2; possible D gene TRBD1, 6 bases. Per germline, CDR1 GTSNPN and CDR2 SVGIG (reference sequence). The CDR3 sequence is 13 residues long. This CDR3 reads CAWSVVGGERWVF. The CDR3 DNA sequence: TGTGCCTGGAGTGTTGTAGGGGGTGAACGTTGGGTCTTC.

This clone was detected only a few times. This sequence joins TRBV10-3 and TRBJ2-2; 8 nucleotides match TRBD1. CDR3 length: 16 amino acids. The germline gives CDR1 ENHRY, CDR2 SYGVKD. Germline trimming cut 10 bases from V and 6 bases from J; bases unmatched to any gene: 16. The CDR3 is CATYPGQEQFAGELFF. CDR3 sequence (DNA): TGTGCCACTTACCCGGGACAGGAACAATTTGCCGGGGAGCTGTTTTTT.

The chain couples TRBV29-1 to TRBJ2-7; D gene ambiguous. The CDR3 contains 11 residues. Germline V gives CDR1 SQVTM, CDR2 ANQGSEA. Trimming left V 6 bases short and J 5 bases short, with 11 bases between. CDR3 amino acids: CSVKNWHEQYF. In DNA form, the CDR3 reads TGCAGCGTGAAAAATTGGCACGAGCAGTACTTC.

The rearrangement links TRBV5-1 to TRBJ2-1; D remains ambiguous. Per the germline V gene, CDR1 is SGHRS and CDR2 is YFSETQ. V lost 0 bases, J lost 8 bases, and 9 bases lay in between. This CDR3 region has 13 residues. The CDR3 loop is CASSLVGWDEQFF. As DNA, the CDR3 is TGCGCCAGCAGCTTGGTTGGGTGGGATGAGCAGTTCTTC.

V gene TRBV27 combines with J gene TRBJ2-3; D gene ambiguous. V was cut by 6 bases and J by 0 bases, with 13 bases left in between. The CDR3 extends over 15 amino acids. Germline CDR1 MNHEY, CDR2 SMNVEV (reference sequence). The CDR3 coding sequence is TGTGCCAGCAGCCCCCCTCCGGGTAGCACAGATACGCAGTATTTT. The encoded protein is CASSPPPGSTDTQYF.

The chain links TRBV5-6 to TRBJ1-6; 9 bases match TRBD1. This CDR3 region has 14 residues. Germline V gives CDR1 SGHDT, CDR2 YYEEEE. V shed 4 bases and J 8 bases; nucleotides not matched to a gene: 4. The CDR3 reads CASSPGQGYSPLHF. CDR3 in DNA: TGTGCCAGCAGCCCCGGACAGGGGTATTCACCCCTCCACTTT.

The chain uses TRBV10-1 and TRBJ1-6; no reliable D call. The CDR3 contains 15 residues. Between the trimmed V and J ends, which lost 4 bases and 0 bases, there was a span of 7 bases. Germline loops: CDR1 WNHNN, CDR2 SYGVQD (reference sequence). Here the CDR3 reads CASSVSASYNSPLHF. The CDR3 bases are TGCGCCAGCAGTGTGAGTGCCTCCTATAATTCACCCCTCCACTTT.

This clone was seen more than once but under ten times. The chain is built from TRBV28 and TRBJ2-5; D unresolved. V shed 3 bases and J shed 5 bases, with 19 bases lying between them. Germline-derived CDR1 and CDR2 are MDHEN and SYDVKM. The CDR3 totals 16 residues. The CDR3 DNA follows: TGTGCCAGCAGTTTGCCCGTGGGTTTGGCGCGGGAGACCCAGTACTTC. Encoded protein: CASSLPVGLARETQYF.